The next 21 T cell receptor beta chains were all read from a single sample in a study of cytomegalovirus exposure and HLA in healthy donors. This PCR relied on a set of 60 Vbeta primers and 13 Jbeta primers. Sequenced by immunoSEQ multiplex PCR; TCRdb stores in-frame clones only, minus some. Among around 83,000 clones listed, around 80% were seen once. Sequencing used PBMCs. All receptors come from a male donor in good health and CMV-seropositive.

The V call is TRBV7-2, the J call TRBJ2-7; 11 bases fit TRBD2. The length of the CDR3 is 17 residues. Germline CDR1 is SGHTA and CDR2 is FQGNSA. The ends lost 1 base at V and 5 bases at J; junction bases unmatched: 10. The CDR3 loop is CASSLGIPSGGLNEQYF. The DNA for the CDR3 is TGTGCCAGCAGCTTAGGAATTCCTAGCGGGGGGCTAAACGAGCAGTACTTC.

This chain links TRBV5-4 with TRBJ2-3, with TRBD1 identical over 9 bases. This CDR3 is 16 amino acids long. Germline V gives CDR1 SGHNT, CDR2 YYREEE (reference sequence). V trimming: 4 bases; J trimming: 5 bases; junction bases outside the gene matches: 11. The CDR3 protein is CASSTTPGQGKDTQYF. The CDR3 nucleotides read TGTGCCAGCAGCACCACCCCGGGACAGGGAAAAGATACGCAGTATTTT.

This clone has just a few counts. This chain links TRBV6-5 with TRBJ2-2; no definite D call. Germline V gene sequence: CDR1 MNHEY, CDR2 SVGAGI. This CDR3 comprises 13 residues. V lost 6 bases to trimming and J lost 1 base, with 6 bases between them. CDR3 DNA sequence: TGTGCCAGCAGCCGACAGAACACCGGGGAGCTGTTTTTT. Protein: CASSRQNTGELFF.

The V gene is TRBV28, the J gene TRBJ1-6; D call uncertain. CDR3 length: 17 residues. Trimming removed 6 bases at V and 3 bases at J, with 18 bases between. Germline-derived CDR1 and CDR2 are MDHEN and SYDVKM. The CDR3 bases are TGTGCCAGCAGACCTACCCACGCAGGCATCTATAATTCACCCCTCCACTTT. Translated, it gives CASRPTHAGIYNSPLHF.

The chain recombines TRBV27 with TRBJ2-7; 11 bases line up with TRBD2. The CDR3 totals 17 residues. V shed 1 base, J shed 5 bases, and the junction held 10 bases outside the gene matches. Germline CDR1 and CDR2: MNHEY and SMNVEV (reference sequence). The CDR3 here is CASSLLGLAGGGNEQYF. CDR3 DNA: TGTGCCAGCAGTTTATTGGGTCTAGCGGGAGGTGGAAACGAGCAGTACTTC.

This chain connects TRBV30 to TRBJ1-5, with 7 nucleotides matching TRBD1. The CDR3 runs 16 residues. The germline V gene encodes CDR1 GTSNPN and CDR2 SVGIG (reference sequence). After removal of 1 base from V and 1 base from J, the junction contained 7 bases not matched to a gene. Written as DNA, the CDR3 is TGTGCCTGGAGTGCCCCAGGGGGTGAGAGCAATCAGCCCCAGCATTTT. Its translation is CAWSAPGGESNQPQHF.

In the case of this clone: The sample contains more than one DNA sequence encoding this CDR3. The chain has TRBV7-2 and TRBJ2-3; a possible D gene is TRBD1 (5 bases). Germline CDR1 reads SGHTA; CDR2 reads FQGNSA. This CDR3 has 15 residues. Between the trimmed V and J ends, which lost 8 bases and 6 bases, there was a span of 21 bases. The CDR3 protein is CASPSGAPPPDTQYF. For the CDR3, the DNA is TGTGCCAGCCCTAGTGGGGCCCCTCCGCCCGATACGCAGTATTTT.

Only one count was recorded for this clone. The gene calls are TRBV5-1 and TRBJ2-7; D unclear. Germline V gene sequence: CDR1 SGHRS, CDR2 YFSETQ. V lost 4 bases and J 3 bases, leaving 11 bases between the germline ends. This CDR3 region has 13 residues. CDR3: CASSPEADYEQYF. The CDR3 region has the DNA TGCGCCAGCAGCCCCGAGGCGGACTACGAGCAGTACTTC.

The chain joins TRBV6-5 to TRBJ1-2, with a possible D match to TRBD1 (5 bases). CDR1 MNHEY and CDR2 SVGAGI come from the germline V gene. V lost 2 bases, J lost 10 bases, and 17 bases lay in between. The CDR3 is made up of 14 amino acids. DNA of the CDR3: TGTGCCAGCAGTTACCGGGCAGGGATGAAAGACTACACCTTC. This codes for CASSYRAGMKDYTF.

The J gene is TRBJ1-5, the V gene TRBV18; D is uncertain. Trimming took 4 bases from V and 6 from J, leaving 10 bases between them. Germline assignment: CDR1 KGHSH and CDR2 LQKENI. The CDR3 spans 13 residues. The CDR3 here is CASSQAGVQPQHF. DNA of the CDR3: TGTGCCAGCTCACAAGCGGGAGTTCAGCCCCAGCATTTT.

The chain couples TRBV4-1 to TRBJ2-5, with 11 nucleotides matching TRBD2. J gave up 3 bases and V 2 bases, and 2 bases lay outside the gene matches. Germline-derived CDR1 and CDR2 are MGHRA and YSYEKL. CDR3 length: 15 amino acids. The CDR3 reads CASSQLTSGKETQYF. Written as DNA, the CDR3 is TGCGCCAGCAGCCAATTGACTAGCGGGAAAGAGACCCAGTACTTC.

J is TRBJ1-5 and V is TRBV28; no definite D call. The CDR3 totals 14 residues. V gave up 7 bases and J gave up 6 bases, with 16 bases separating them. Germline V gene data show CDR1 as MDHEN and CDR2 as SYDVKM. The DNA for the CDR3 is TGTGCCAGCACCTCTCTGCCCGGGAGTCAGCCCCAGCATTTT. As protein: CASTSLPGSQPQHF.

The chain couples TRBV4-1 to TRBJ2-7; a weak D match, TRBD2 (5 bases). The CDR3 extends over 15 amino acids. Germline V CDR1 and CDR2: MGHRA, YSYEKL. With 0 bases removed from V and 2 bases from J, the gap between germline ends came to 11 bases. CDR3: CASSQDPGSPYEQYF. The CDR3 coding sequence is TGCGCCAGCAGCCAAGATCCGGGGTCACCCTACGAGCAGTACTTC.

The rearrangement links TRBV6-4 to TRBJ2-6; D remains unclear. Deletions cut 0 bases from V and 0 bases from J, with 6 bases between. Germline V lookup: CDR1 MRHNA, CDR2 SNTAGT. CDR3 length: 16 residues. CDR3 loop: CASSDSRHSGANVLTF. The CDR3 DNA sequence: TGTGCCAGCAGTGACTCGAGGCACTCTGGGGCCAACGTCCTGACTTTC.

The gene calls are TRBV5-6 and TRBJ1-2; no clear D. This CDR3 is 12 amino acids long. Germline assignment: CDR1 SGHDT and CDR2 YYEEEE. The V gene lost 0 bases and the J gene lost 4 bases, with 4 bases spanning the gap. The CDR3 DNA reads as TGTGCCAGCAGCTTGGGTAGCTATGGCTACACCTTC. This gives the protein CASSLGSYGYTF.

This clone came up a few times. The chain has TRBV5-4 and TRBJ1-2; the match to TRBD1 covers 7 bases. The CDR3 spans 14 residues. The junction had 10 bases not matched to a gene; V was cut back by 3 bases and J by 8 bases. Per germline, CDR1 SGHNT and CDR2 YYREEE (reference sequence). CDR3: CASSYKTGMGGYTF. The CDR3 DNA reads TGTGCCAGCAGCTATAAGACAGGGATGGGCGGCTACACCTTC.

This clone appeared a single time. This rearrangement joins TRBV5-1 to TRBJ1-2; 7 bases match TRBD1. J was trimmed by 4 bases and V by 7 bases; bases with no gene match: 7. The V gene's germline CDR1 is SGHRS and CDR2 YFSETQ. The length of the CDR3 is 13 residues. The CDR3 bases are TGCGCCAGCGGCCGGGACAGCCCCTATGGCTACACCTTC. It is translated as CASGRDSPYGYTF.

V is TRBV11-3 and J is TRBJ2-5; perhaps TRBD1 as D (6 bases). Judging by the DNA end, TRBJ2-7 fits better; the J call may be wrong. The CDR3 is 12 amino acids. Germline loops: CDR1 SGHNT, CDR2 YENEEA. CDR3 amino acids: CASPDSSYEQYF. In nucleotides, the CDR3 is TGTGCCAGCCCGGACAGCTCCTACGAGCAGTACTTC.

Only a few counts were recorded for this clone. Germline and junction disagree at one end, which may indicate a read error. V usage is TRBV7-9 and J usage is TRBJ1-1; D gene unclear. The CDR3 is 11 amino acids. Germline loops: CDR1 SEHNR, CDR2 FQNEAQ (reference sequence). As DNA, the CDR3 is TGTGCCAGCAGATTAGACGGTGAAGCTTTCTTT. Translated: CASRLDGEAFF.

V gene TRBV18 combines with J gene TRBJ2-3, with 8 bases fitting TRBD1. The CDR3 has 15 residues. Germline V CDR1 and CDR2: KGHSH, LQKENI. V lost 3 bases to trimming and J lost 0 bases; unmatched junction nucleotides: 2. In nucleotides, the CDR3 is TGTGCCAGCTCACCGGGACAGGATAGCACAGATACGCAGTATTTT. This translates into CASSPGQDSTDTQYF. The full variable domain, rest sourced from reference TRBV18 and TRBJ2-3, is NAGVMQNPRHLVRRRGQEARLRCSPMKGHSHVYWYRQLPEEGLKFMVYLQKENIIDESGMPKERFSAEFPKEGPSILRIQQVVRGDSAAYFCASSPGQDSTDTQYFGPGTRLTVL.

This clone was observed a single time. The CDR3 DNA reads as TGTGCCAGCAGTGAAAAAAGCGGGGGGCCAGATACGCAGTATTTT. The encoded protein is CASSEKSGGPDTQYF. This chain connects TRBV6-1 to TRBJ2-3; 9 bases agree with TRBD2. This CDR3 is 15 amino acids long. The germline V gene encodes CDR1 MNHNS and CDR2 SASEGT. V lost 2 bases, J lost 4 bases, and 4 bases stayed unmatched.